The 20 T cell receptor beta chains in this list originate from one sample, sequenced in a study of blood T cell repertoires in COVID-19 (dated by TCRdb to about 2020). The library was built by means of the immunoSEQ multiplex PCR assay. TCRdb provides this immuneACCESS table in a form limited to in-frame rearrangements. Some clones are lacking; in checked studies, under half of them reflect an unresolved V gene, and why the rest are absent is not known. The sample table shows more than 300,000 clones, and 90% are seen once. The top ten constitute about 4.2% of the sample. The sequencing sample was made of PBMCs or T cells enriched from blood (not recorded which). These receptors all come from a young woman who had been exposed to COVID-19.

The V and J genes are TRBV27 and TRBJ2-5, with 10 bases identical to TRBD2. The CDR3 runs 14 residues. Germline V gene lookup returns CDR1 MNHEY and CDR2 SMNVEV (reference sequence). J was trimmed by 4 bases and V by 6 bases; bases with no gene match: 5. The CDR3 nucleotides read TGTGCCAGCAGGCTAGCGGGGGAGGGAGAGACCCAGTACTTC. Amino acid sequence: CASRLAGEGETQYF.

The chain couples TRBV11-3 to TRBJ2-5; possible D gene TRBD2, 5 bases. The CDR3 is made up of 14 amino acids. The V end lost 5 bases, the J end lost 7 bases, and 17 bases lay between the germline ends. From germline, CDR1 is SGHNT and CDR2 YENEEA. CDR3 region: CASSAGDRGGTQYF. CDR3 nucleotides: TGTGCCAGCAGCGCTGGAGACCGTGGAGGGACCCAGTACTTC.

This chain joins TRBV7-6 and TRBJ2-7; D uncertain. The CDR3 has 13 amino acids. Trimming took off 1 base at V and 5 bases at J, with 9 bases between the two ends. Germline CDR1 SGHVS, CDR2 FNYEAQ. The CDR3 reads CASSLVVGDEQYF. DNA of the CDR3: TGTGCCAGCAGCTTAGTGGTAGGAGACGAGCAGTACTTC.

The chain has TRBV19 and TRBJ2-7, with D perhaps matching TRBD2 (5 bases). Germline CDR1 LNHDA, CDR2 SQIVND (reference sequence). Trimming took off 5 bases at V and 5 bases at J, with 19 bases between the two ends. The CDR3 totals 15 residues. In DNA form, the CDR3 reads TGTGCCAGTAGTCCTTCCTCTATAGCGTTCCACGAGCAGTACTTC. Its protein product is CASSPSSIAFHEQYF.

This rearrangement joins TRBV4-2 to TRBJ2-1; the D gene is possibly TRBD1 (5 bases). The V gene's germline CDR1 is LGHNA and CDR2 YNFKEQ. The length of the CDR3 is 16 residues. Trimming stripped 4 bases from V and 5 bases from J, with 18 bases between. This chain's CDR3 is CASSPLLGRLHNEQFF. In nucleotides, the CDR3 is TGTGCCAGCAGCCCGTTGTTGGGGCGACTTCACAATGAGCAGTTCTTC.

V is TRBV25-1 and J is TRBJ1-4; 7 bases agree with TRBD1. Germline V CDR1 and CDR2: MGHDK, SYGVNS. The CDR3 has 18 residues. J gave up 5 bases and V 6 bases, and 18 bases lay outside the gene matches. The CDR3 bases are TGTGCCAGCAGCGCGGGACAGCTCTTACGGGGGTACAATGAAAAACTGTTTTTT. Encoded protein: CASSAGQLLRGYNEKLFF.

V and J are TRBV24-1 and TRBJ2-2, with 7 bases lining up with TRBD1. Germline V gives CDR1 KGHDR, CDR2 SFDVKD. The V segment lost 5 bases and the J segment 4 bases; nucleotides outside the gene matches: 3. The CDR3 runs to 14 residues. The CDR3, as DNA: TGTGCCACCAGTGCGGCAGGGGGCACCGGGGAGCTGTTTTTT. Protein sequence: CATSAAGGTGELFF.

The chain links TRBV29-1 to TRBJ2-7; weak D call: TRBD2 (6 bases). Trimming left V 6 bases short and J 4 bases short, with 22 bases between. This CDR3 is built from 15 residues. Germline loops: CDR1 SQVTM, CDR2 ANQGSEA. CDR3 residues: CSVKGGESVIYEQYF. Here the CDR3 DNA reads TGCAGCGTGAAGGGAGGAGAGTCAGTTATATACGAGCAGTACTTC.

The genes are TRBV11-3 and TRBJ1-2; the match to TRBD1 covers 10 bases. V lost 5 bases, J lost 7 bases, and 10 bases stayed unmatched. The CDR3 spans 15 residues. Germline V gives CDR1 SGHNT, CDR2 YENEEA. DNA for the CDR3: TGTGCCAGCAGCCCGGGACAGGGGAAATTGGGTGGCTACACCTTC. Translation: CASSPGQGKLGGYTF.

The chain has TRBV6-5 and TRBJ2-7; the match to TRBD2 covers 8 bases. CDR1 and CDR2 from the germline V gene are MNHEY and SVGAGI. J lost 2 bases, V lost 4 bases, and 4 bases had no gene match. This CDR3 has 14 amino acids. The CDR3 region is CASSLSGGPYEQYF. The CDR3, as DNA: TGTGCCAGCAGTTTGAGCGGGGGACCCTACGAGCAGTACTTC.

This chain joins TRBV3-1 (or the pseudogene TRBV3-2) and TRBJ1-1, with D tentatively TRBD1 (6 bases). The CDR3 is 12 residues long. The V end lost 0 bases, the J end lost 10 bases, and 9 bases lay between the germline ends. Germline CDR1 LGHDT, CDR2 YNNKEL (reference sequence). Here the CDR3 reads CASSQDLRGAFF. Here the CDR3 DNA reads TGTGCCAGCAGCCAAGATCTCAGGGGAGCTTTCTTT.

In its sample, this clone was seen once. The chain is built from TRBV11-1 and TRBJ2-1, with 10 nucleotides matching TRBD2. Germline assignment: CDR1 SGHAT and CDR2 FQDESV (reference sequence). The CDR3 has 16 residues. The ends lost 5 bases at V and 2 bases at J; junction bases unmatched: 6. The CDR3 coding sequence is TGTGCCAGCAGCGTAAATAGCGGGGGGACCTACAATGAGCAGTTCTTC. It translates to CASSVNSGGTYNEQFF.

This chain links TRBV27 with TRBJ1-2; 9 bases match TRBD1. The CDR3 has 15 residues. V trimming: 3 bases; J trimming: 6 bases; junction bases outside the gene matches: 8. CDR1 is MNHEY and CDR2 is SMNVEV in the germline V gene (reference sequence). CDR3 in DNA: TGTGCCAGCAGTTTCACCACCGGGACAGGGCATGGCTACACCTTC. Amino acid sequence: CASSFTTGTGHGYTF.

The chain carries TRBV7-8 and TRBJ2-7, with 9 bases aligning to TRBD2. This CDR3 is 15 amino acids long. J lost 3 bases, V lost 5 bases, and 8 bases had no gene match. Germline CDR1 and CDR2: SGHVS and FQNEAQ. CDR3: CASSESGGIFYEQYF. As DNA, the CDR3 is TGTGCCAGCAGCGAAAGCGGGGGGATTTTCTACGAGCAGTACTTC.

CDR3 loop: CASSSGQGGRGEPQHF. The CDR3 DNA sequence: TGTGCCAGCAGCTCAGGACAGGGGGGGAGAGGAGAGCCCCAGCATTTT. This sequence joins TRBV7-2 and TRBJ1-5, with TRBD1 matching 10 bases. J lost 8 bases, V lost 4 bases, and 11 bases had no gene match. The CDR3 spans 16 residues. Germline CDR1 and CDR2: SGHTA and FQGNSA. Variable domain in full (rest from reference TRBV7-2 and TRBJ1-5): GAGVSQSPSNKVTEKGKDVELRCDPISGHTALYWYRQSLGQGLEFLIYFQGNSAPDKSGLPSDRFSAERTGGSVSTLTIQRTQQEDSAVYLCASSSGQGGRGEPQHFGDGTRLSIL.

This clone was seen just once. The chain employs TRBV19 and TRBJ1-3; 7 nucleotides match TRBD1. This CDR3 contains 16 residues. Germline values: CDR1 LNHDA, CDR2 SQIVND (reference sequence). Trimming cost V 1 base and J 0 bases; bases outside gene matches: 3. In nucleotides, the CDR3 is TGTGCCAGTAGTATAGCGGGACAGCACTCTGGAAACACCATATATTTT. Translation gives CASSIAGQHSGNTIYF.

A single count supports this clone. CDR3 sequence (DNA): TGTGCCAGCTCACCACCGACAGGGGACACTGAAGCTTTCTTT. This translates into CASSPPTGDTEAFF. The V and J genes are TRBV18 and TRBJ1-1, with 8 bases that match TRBD1. CDR1 KGHSH and CDR2 LQKENI come from the germline V gene. The CDR3 spans 14 residues. V gave up 0 bases and J gave up 3 bases; unmatched junction bases: 0.

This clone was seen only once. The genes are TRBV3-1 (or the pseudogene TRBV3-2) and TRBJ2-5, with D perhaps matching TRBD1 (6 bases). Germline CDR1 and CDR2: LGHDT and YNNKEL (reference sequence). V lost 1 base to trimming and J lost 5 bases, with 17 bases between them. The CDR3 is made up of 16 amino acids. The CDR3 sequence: CASSQGVNGGPETQYF. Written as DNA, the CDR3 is TGTGCCAGCAGCCAAGGGGTTAATGGGGGCCCGGAGACCCAGTACTTC.

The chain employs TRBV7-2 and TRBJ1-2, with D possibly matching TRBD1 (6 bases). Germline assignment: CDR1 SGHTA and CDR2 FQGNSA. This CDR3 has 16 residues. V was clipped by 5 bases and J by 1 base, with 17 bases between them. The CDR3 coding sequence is TGTGCCAGCAGCATCGGACAGTTGCCCCGTAACTATGGCTACACCTTC. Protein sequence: CASSIGQLPRNYGYTF.

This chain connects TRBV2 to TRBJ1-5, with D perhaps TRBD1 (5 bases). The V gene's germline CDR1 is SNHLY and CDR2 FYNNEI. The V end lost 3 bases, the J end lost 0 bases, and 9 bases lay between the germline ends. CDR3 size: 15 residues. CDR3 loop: CASSDRRGSNQPQHF. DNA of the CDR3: TGTGCCAGCAGTGACAGGAGGGGTAGCAATCAGCCCCAGCATTTT. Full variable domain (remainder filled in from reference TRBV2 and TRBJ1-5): EPEVTQTPSHQVTQMGQEVILRCVPISNHLYFYWYRQILGQKVEFLVSFYNNEISEKSEIFDDQFSVERPDGSNFTLKIRSTKLEDSAMYFCASSDRRGSNQPQHFGDGTRLSIL.